The following is a T cell receptor (beta chain) sequence with its context. This clone appeared a single time. Its antigen is still unknown. No much larger clonotype is one base removed from it; base qualities were not supplied. The data originate from a study of T cell changes during pregnancy in multiple sclerosis (dated by TCRdb to between 2019 and 2020). For the wider study: The study looked at changes in the T cell repertoire across pregnancy in women with multiple sclerosis.

The library was generated by the immunoSEQ multiplex PCR assay. Not all clones reach the TCRdb copy of this immuneACCESS table, which keeps in-frame sequences only. Checked studies attribute under half of the gap to unresolved V genes and leave the rest unexplained. The sample contains about 80,000 clones, roughly nine tenths of them found a single time. More than 1.4% of the sample rests with the top ten. The CDR3 has 14 amino acids, counting the end cysteine and phenylalanine. The sequence is cut down to CDR3 DNA, 42 bases in frame from base 1. The germline V gene yields KGHSH for CDR1 and LQKENI for CDR2. Trimming removed 6 bases from V and 4 bases from J; the gene matches leave 9 bases unexplained.

The receptor chain draws on TRBV18 and TRBJ2-7, with 7 bases in between that match TRBD2. This TCR was recovered from a female donor with multiple sclerosis, enrolled in a pregnancy study. The material was peripheral blood, obtained before pregnancy. In nucleotides, the sequence is TGTGCCAGCTCGGCAAGCGGGGCCCTTTACGAGCAGTACTTC. Its protein product is CASSASGALYEQYF.